This T cell receptor (beta chain) emerged from a study of identical twins. Findings of the study overall: Some out-of-frame alpha sequences were shared by twins, and these showed excess low generation probability. Within beta out-of-frame sequences, the excess sharing observed between twins was weaker.

Germline V gene lookup returns CDR1 SGHAT and CDR2 FQNNGV. The CDR3 spans 16 residues. After removal of 1 base from V and 1 base from J, the junction contained 3 bases not matched to a gene. From the 5' RACE reads, TCRdb called clonotypes with MiXCR, one entry per CDR3 protein. The table has roughly 710,000 distinct CDR3 sequences, 5.5% to 7.5% seen once. In regard to this clonotype: What it recognizes is unknown.

This receptor was obtained from a man in his late teens or twenties in good health. This chain uses TRBV11-2 with TRBJ2-2; 7 nucleotides match TRBD1. The specimen sequenced was naive T cells sorted from blood. The CDR3 coding sequence is TGTGCCAGCAGCTTAGCCGGGACAGTGAACACCGGGGAGCTGTTTTTT. Translated, it gives CASSLAGTVNTGELFF.